This T cell receptor (beta chain) was observed in a study of identical twins. This clonotype was seen a few times. CDR3 size: 14 residues. Germline lookup yields CDR1 MNHEY and CDR2 SVGAGI. The ends were cut back, 4 bases at V and 1 base at J, with 9 bases in the middle. TCRdb recomputed calls from the 5' RACE reads with MiXCR, one row per CDR3 protein. The sample holds approximately 690,000 distinct CDR3 sequences, 6% to 6.5% seen once. The clonotype originates from a man in his late teens or twenties in good health. Source material: naive T cells sorted from blood. The chain is built from TRBV6-5 and TRBJ2-3; TRBD2 might be the D (6 bases). CDR3 DNA: TGTGCCAGCAGTTCGGGAGCCCGCACAGATACGCAGTATTTT. Translating it yields CASSSGARTDTQYF.